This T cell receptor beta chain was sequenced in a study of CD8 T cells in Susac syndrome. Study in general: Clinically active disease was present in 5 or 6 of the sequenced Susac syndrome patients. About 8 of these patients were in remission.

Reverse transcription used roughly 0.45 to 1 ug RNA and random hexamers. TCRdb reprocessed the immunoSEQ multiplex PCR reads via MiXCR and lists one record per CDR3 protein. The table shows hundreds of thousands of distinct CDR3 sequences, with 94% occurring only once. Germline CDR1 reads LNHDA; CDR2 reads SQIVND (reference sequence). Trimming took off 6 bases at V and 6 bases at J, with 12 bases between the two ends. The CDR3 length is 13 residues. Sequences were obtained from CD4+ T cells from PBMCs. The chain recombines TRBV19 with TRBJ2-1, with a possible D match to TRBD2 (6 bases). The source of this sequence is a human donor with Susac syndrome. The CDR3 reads CASRMTRINEQFF. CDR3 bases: TGTGCCAGTAGGATGACTAGGATCAATGAGCAGTTCTTC.